This passage covers 7 T cell receptor beta chains from one sample sequenced in a study of beta chain features in type 1 diabetes. Reverse transcribing all isolated RNA meant expressed TCRB transcripts were sequenced. The table came from immunoSEQ multiplex PCR; TCRdb's copy has only in-frame clones and leaves some out. The sample carries about 360,000 clones, over 10% recorded once. Sequences were obtained from naive CD4+ T cells from blood. These receptors originate from a man aged 18 to 30 in good health.

This clone was seen repeatedly, ten times or more. V gene TRBV4-2 combines with J gene TRBJ2-7; possibly TRBD2 for D (6 bases). Trimming removed 1 base at V and 2 bases at J, with 12 bases between. Germline V gives CDR1 LGHNA, CDR2 YNFKEQ. The CDR3 consists of 15 residues. The CDR3 DNA reads TGTGCCAGCAGCCAAGGTTGGGCGGGGACCTACGAGCAGTACTTC. It translates to CASSQGWAGTYEQYF.

This clone has only a few counts. V and J are TRBV7-3 and TRBJ2-3; perhaps TRBD1 as D (5 bases). This CDR3 has 15 residues. Trimming removed 5 bases at V and 7 bases at J, with 19 bases between. Germline CDR1 reads SGHTA; CDR2 reads FQGTGA. Written as DNA, the CDR3 is TGTGCCAGCAGCGTCGGGCAGGGAACTGCCTATACGCAGTATTTT. Residues: CASSVGQGTAYTQYF.

This clone has only a few counts. The CDR3 sequence: CASSRDRGLETQYF. Written as DNA, the CDR3 is TGCGCCAGCAGCAGGGACAGGGGGCTAGAGACCCAGTACTTC. The chain couples TRBV5-1 to TRBJ2-5, with TRBD1 matching over 12 bases. The CDR3 consists of 14 residues. The V segment lost 4 bases and the J segment 4 bases; nucleotides outside the gene matches: 2. Per germline, CDR1 SGHRS and CDR2 YFSETQ.

This clone was seen a handful of times. In nucleotides, the CDR3 is TGTGCCAGCACTGACCCGGGACAGGGTAAAAACATTCAGTACTTC. Amino acid sequence: CASTDPGQGKNIQYF. The V and J genes are TRBV28 and TRBJ2-4; 9 bases line up with TRBD1. The V segment lost 7 bases and the J segment 4 bases; nucleotides outside the gene matches: 8. The CDR3 sequence is 15 residues long. Germline V gene data show CDR1 as MDHEN and CDR2 as SYDVKM.

The sample holds a few counts of this clone. This chain's CDR3 is CASSLVEGPYEAFF. The DNA of the CDR3 is TGTGCCAGCAGCTTAGTGGAGGGGCCCTATGAAGCTTTCTTT. J is TRBJ1-1 and V is TRBV7-2; possibly TRBD1 for D (5 bases). The CDR3 has 14 residues. Germline assignment: CDR1 SGHTA and CDR2 FQGNSA. Trimming took off 1 base at V and 7 bases at J, with 13 bases between the two ends.

This clone was detected a few times. The J gene is TRBJ2-2, the V gene TRBV7-3; TRBD1 agrees at 10 bases. The CDR3 loop spans 15 amino acids. Germline assignment: CDR1 SGHTA and CDR2 FQGTGA. V shed 4 bases, J shed 6 bases, and the junction held 5 bases outside the gene matches. CDR3 DNA: TGTGCCAGCAGCTGGGGGGACAGGGGATCCGGGGAGCTGTTTTTT. This gives the protein CASSWGDRGSGELFF. Variable domain in full (rest from reference TRBV7-3 and TRBJ2-2): GAGVSQTPSNKVTEKGKYVELRCDPISGHTALYWYRQSLGQGPEFLIYFQGTGAADDSGLPNDRFFAVRPEGSVSTLKIQRTERGDSAVYLCASSWGDRGSGELFFGEGSRLTVL.

This chain joins TRBV11-2 and TRBJ2-3; D is possibly TRBD2 (5 bases). Germline V CDR1 and CDR2: SGHAT, FQNNGV. The length of the CDR3 is 17 residues. Trimming removed 5 bases from V and 0 bases from J, with 18 bases in between. The chain's CDR3 is CASSGPVAPLSTDTQYF. The CDR3 DNA reads TGTGCCAGCAGCGGTCCCGTAGCGCCCTTGAGCACAGATACGCAGTATTTT.